The 9 T cell receptor beta chains below come from one sample, sequenced in a study of T cells expressing NK-cell markers. TCRdb reprocessed the 5' RACE reads; each CDR3 protein has one entry and no DNA is given. Recorded here are 200,000 to 300,000 distinct CDR3 sequences; the top ten clones represent about 0.39%. The sample was blood T cells: a sorted CD56 or NKG2C T cell subset, CD4+ or CD8+ T cells, or bulk PBMC T cells (not recorded which). These receptors all come from a man aged 18 to 35 in good health.

This sequence joins TRBV11-3 and TRBJ2-1; TCRdb selects TRBD2, and the lack of DNA leaves this call unchecked. This CDR3 contains 12 residues. Germline values: CDR1 SGHNT, CDR2 YENEEA. The CDR3 reads CASSSTSGEQFF.

The chain carries TRBV7-2 and TRBJ1-2. Per the germline V gene, CDR1 is SGHTA and CDR2 is FQGNSA. CDR3 length: 15 amino acids. CDR3 sequence: CASSFVSSGISGYTF.

CDR3 protein: CASSSEFYGYTF. This chain joins TRBV25-1 and TRBJ1-2. This CDR3 is built from 12 residues. Germline assignment: CDR1 MGHDK and CDR2 SYGVNS.

The chain recombines TRBV7-2 with TRBJ1-1. The CDR3 is 15 amino acids. CDR1 is SGHTA, CDR2 FQGNSA, per germline. The CDR3 sequence: CASSLFASMNTEAFF.

The J gene is TRBJ1-5, the V gene TRBV6-5. Germline CDR1 is MNHEY and CDR2 is SVGAGI. CDR3 length: 15 residues. The CDR3 sequence is CASSYGALSNQPQHF.

The V and J genes are TRBV5-1 and TRBJ2-1; the TCRdb call, TRBD2, lacks DNA for checking. Germline V lookup: CDR1 SGHRS, CDR2 YFSETQ. The CDR3 loop spans 14 amino acids. CDR3: CASSLSSEYTEQFF.

This chain connects TRBV10-2 to TRBJ2-1; as DNA is missing, the TRBD2 call by TCRdb cannot be tested. Germline V CDR1 and CDR2: WSHSY, SAAADI. The CDR3 length is 15 residues. The CDR3: CASSEMASGTHEQFF.

The chain is built from TRBV4-3 and TRBJ2-5; TCRdb designates TRBD1, a call that cannot be tested without DNA. The CDR3 loop spans 16 amino acids. Per germline, CDR1 LGHNA and CDR2 YSLEER. The CDR3 protein is CASSQSATGIGETQYF.

The rearrangement uses TRBV12-3 or TRBV12-4 and TRBJ2-1; TCRdb designates TRBD2, a call that cannot be tested without DNA. The CDR3 runs 16 residues. CDR3 in amino acids: CASSLMGLLPYNEQFF.